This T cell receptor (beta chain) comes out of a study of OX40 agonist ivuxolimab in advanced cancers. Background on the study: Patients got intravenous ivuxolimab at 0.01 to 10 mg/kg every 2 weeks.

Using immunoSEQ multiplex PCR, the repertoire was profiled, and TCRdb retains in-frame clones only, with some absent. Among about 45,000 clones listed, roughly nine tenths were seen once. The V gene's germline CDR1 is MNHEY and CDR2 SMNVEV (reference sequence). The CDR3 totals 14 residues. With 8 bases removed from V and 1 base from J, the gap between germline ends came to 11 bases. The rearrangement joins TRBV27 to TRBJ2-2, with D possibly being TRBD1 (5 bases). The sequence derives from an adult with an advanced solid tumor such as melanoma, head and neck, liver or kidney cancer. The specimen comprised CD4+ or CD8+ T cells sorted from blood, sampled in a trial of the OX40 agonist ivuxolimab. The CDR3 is CASQFQGNTGELFF. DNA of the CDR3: TGTGCCAGCCAGTTCCAGGGGAACACCGGGGAGCTGTTTTTT.